A selection of T cell receptor beta chains follows, all from one sample in a study of blood T cells in healthy people across ages. MiXCR, run by TCRdb on the 5' RACE reads, gives a single entry per CDR3 protein. The table lists 2 million or so distinct CDR3 sequences, about 50% of them singletons, with less than 2.5% in the top ten. Sequenced: blood. The receptor set was obtained from a woman between 40 and 55 years old in good health. The CDR3 runs from the conserved cysteine through the conserved F or W.

V	length	J	CDR3
TRBV20-1	16	TRBJ1-6	CSARGGEGLNNSPLHF
TRBV4-1	14	TRBJ2-4	CASSQLLGRDIQYF
TRBV7-2	12	TRBJ2-1	CASSLRGTKQFF
TRBV20-1	13	TRBJ1-2	CSARGQDAYGYTF
TRBV20-1	13	TRBJ2-5	CSARALLQETQYF
TRBV29-1	16	TRBJ2-3	CSAGSVGGWATDTQYF
TRBV6-5	15	TRBJ2-6	CASAGLHSGANVLTF
TRBV28	15	TRBJ1-2	CASSPAGASDYGYTF
TRBV10-3	13	TRBJ2-2	CAISESPTGELFF
TRBV7-9	16	TRBJ2-5	CASSLRGTPQKETQYF